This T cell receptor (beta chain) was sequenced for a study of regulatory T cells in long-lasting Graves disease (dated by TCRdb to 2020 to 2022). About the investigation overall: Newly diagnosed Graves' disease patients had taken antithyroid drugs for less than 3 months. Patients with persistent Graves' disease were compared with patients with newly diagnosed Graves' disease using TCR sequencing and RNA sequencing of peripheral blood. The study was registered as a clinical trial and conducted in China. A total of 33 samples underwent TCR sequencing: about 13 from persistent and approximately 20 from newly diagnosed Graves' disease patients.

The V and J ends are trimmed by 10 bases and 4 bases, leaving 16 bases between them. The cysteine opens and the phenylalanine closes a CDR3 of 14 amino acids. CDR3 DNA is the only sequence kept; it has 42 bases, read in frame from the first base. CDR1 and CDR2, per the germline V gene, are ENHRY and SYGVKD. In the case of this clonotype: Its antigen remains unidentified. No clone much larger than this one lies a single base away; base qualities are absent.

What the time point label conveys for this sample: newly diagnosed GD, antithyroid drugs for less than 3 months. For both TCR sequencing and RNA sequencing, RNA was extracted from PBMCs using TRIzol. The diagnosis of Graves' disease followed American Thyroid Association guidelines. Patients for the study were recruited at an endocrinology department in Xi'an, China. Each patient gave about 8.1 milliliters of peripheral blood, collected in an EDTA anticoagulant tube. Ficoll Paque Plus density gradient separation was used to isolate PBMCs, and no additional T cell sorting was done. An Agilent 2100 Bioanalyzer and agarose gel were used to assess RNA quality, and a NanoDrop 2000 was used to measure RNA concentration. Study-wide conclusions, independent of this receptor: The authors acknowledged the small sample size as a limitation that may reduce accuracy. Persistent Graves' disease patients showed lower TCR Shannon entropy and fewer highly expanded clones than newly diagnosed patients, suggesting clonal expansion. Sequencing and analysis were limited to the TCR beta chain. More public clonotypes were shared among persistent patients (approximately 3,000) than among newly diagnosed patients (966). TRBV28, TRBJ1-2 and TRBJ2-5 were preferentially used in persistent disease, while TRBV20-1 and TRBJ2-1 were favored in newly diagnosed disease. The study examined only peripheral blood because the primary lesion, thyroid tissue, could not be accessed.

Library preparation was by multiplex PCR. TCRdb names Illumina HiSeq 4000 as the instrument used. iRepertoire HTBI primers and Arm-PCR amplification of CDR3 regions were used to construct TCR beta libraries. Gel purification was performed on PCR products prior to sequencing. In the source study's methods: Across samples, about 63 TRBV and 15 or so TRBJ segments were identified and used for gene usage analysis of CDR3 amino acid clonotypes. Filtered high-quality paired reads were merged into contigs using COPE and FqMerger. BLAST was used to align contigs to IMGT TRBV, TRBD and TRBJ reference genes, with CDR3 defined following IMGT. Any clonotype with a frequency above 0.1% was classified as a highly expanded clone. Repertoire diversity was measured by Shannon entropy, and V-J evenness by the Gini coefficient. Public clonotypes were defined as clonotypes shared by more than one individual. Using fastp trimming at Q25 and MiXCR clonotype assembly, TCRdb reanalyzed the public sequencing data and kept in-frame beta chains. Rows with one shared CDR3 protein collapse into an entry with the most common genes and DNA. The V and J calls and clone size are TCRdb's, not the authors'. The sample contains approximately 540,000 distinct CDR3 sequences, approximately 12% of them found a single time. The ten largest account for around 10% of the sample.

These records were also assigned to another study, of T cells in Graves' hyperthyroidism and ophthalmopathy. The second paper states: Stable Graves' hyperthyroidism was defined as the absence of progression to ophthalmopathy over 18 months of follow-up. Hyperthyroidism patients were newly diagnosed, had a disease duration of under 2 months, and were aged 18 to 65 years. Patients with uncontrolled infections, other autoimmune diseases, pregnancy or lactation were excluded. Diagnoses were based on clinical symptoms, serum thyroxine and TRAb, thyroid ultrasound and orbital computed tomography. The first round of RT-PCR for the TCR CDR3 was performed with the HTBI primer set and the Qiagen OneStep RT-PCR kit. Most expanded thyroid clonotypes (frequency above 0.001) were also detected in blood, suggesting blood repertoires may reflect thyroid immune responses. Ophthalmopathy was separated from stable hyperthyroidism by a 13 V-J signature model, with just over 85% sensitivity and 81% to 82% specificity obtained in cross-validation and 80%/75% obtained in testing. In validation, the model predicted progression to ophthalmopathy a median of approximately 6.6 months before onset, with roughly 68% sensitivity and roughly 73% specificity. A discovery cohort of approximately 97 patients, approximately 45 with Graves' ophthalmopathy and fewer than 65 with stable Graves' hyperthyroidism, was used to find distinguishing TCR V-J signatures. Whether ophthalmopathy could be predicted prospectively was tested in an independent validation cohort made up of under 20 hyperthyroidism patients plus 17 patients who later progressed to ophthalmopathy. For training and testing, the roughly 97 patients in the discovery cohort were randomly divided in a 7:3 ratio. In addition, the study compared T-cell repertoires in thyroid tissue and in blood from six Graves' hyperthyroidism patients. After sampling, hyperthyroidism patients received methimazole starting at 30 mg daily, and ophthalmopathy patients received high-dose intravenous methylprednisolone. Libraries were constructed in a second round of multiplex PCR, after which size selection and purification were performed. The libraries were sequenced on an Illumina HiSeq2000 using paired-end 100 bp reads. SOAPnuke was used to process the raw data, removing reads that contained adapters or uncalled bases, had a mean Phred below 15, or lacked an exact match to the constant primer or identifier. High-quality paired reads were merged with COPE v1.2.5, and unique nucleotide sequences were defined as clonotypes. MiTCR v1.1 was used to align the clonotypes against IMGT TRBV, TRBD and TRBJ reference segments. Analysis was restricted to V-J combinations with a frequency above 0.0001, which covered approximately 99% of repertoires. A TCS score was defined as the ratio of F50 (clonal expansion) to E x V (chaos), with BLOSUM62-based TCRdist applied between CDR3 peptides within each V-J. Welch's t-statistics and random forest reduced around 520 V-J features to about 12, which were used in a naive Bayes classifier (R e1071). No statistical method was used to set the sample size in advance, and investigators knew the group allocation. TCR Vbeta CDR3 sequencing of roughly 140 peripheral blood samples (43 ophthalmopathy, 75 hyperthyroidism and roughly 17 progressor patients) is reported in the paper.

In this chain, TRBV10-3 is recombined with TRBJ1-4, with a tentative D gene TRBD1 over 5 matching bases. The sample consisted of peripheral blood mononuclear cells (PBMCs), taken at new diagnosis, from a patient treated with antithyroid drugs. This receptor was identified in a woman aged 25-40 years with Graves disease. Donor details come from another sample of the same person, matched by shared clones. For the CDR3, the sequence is CATATGGGNEKLFF. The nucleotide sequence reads TGTGCCACCGCAACCGGGGGGGGTAATGAAAAACTGTTTTTT.